This T cell receptor (beta chain) was recovered during a study of early stage breast cancer tumors. Sequencing was performed with immunoSEQ multiplex PCR; in TCRdb, only in-frame clones are kept and a portion is missing. The top ten hold about a tenth of the sample, which has some 30,000 clones, approximately 84% seen once. This sequence originates from a person aged 50-59 years with breast cancer. The sample comprised blood.

The CDR3 spells CASSFKGTDTGELFF. The CDR3 region has the DNA TGCGCCAGCAGCTTTAAGGGGACGGACACCGGGGAGCTGTTTTTT. This chain links TRBV5-1 with TRBJ2-2; tentatively, D is TRBD1 or TRBD2 (5 bases each). CDR1 is SGHRS and CDR2 is YFSETQ in the germline V gene. V lost 2 bases and J lost 3, with 11 bases in between. The CDR3 totals 15 residues.